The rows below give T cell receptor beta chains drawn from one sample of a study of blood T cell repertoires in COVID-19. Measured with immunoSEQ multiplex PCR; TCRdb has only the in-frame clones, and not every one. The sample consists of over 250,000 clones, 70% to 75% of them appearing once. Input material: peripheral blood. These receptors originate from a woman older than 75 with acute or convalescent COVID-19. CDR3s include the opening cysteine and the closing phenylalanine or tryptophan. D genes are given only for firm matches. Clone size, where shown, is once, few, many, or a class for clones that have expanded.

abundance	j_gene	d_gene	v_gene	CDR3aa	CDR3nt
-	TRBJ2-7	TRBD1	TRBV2	CASRDRVSSYEQYF	TGTGCCAGCCGCGACAGGGTGAGCTCCTACGAGCAGTACTTC
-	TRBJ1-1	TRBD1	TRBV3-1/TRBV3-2	CASSQADRGHRAFF	TGTGCCAGCAGCCAAGCCGACAGGGGGCATAGAGCTTTCTTT
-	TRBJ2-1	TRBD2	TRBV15	CATSRGAGVNNEQFF	TGTGCCACCAGCAGAGGAGCGGGAGTCAACAATGAGCAGTTCTTC
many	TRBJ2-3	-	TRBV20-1	CSPGRDTQYF	TGCAGTCCAGGTCGGGATACGCAGTATTTT
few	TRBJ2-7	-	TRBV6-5	CASSSLFNREQYF	TGTGCCAGCAGTTCTCTGTTTAATCGCGAGCAGTACTTC
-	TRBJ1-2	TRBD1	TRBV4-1	CASRQGATRAYGYTF	TGCGCCAGCAGACAGGGGGCGACTCGGGCCTATGGCTACACCTTC
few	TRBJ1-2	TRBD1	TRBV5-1	CASRDRGSTNYGYTF	TGCGCCAGCCGCGACAGGGGTTCCACAAACTATGGCTACACCTTC
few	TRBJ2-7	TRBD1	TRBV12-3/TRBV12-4	CASSQTGYGQYF	TGTGCCAGCAGCCAGACAGGGTACGGGCAGTACTTC
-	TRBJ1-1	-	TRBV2	CASSVKEAGTEAFF	TGTGCCAGCAGTGTGAAGGAGGCGGGCACTGAAGCTTTCTTT
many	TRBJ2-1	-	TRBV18	CASSPAGYNEQFF	TGTGCCAGCTCACCAGCGGGGTACAATGAGCAGTTCTTC
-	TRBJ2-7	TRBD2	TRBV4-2	CASSQDLAGGVYEQYF	TGTGCCAGCAGCCAAGATTTAGCGGGGGGGGTCTACGAGCAGTACTTC
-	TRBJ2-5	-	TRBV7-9	CASSAVETQYF	TGTGCCAGCAGCGCAGTGGAGACCCAGTACTTC
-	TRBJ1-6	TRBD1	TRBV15	CATSILTGRNSPLHF	TGTGCCACCAGCATTTTGACAGGGAGGAATTCACCCCTCCACTTT
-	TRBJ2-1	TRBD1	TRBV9	CASNRGSFNEQFF	TGTGCCAGCAACAGGGGTTCTTTCAATGAGCAGTTCTTC
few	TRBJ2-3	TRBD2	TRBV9	CASSAQSGVGPLSTDTQYF	TGTGCCAGCAGCGCCCAGAGCGGGGTTGGACCACTAAGCACAGATACGCAGTATTTT
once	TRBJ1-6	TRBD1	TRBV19	CASSSRDSDNSPLHF	TGTGCCAGTAGTTCCCGGGACAGCGATAATTCACCCCTCCACTTT
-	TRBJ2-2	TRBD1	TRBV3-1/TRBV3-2	CASSPRTGGVYTGELFF	TGTGCCAGCAGCCCCCGGACAGGGGGGGTATACACCGGGGAGCTGTTTTTT
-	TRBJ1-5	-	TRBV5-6	CASSLMQGNQPQHF	TGTGCCAGCAGCTTGATGCAGGGAAACCAGCCCCAGCATTTT
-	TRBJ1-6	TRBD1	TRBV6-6	CASSYPGQGEGSPLHF	TGTGCCAGCAGTTACCCAGGACAGGGGGAGGGATCACCCCTCCACTTT
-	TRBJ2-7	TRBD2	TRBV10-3	CAVRAGGSYEQYF	TGTGCCGTCAGAGCGGGGGGATCCTACGAGCAGTACTTC
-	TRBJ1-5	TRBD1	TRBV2	CASSISGQGGNQPQHF	TGTGCCAGCAGTATTTCGGGACAGGGAGGCAATCAGCCCCAGCATTTT
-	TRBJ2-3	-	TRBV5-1	CASSFGGSGVTDTQYF	TGCGCCAGCAGCTTCGGGGGCAGCGGGGTTACAGATACGCAGTATTTT
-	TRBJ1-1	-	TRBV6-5	CASSSPAGAMNTEAFF	TGTGCCAGCAGTTCCCCGGCAGGGGCTATGAACACTGAAGCTTTCTTT
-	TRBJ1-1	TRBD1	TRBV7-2	CASSHRQGRNTEAFF	TGTGCCAGCAGCCATCGACAGGGAAGGAACACTGAAGCTTTCTTT
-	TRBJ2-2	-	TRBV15	CATSRDGRREGRAGELFF	TGTGCCACCAGCAGAGATGGGAGGAGAGAGGGTAGGGCCGGGGAGCTGTTTTTT
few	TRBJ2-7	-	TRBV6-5	CASSYSAQRLTYEQYF	TGTGCCAGCAGTTACTCGGCCCAGCGGTTAACCTACGAGCAGTACTTC
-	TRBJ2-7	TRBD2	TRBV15	CATSRGLAVTGGEQYF	TGTGCCACCAGCAGAGGACTAGCCGTGACTGGTGGCGAGCAGTACTTC
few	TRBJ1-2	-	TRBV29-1	CSVVQGNYGYTF	TGCAGCGTTGTTCAGGGTAACTATGGCTACACCTTC
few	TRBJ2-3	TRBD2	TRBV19	CASSMEIGLAGVRGTDTQYF	TGTGCCAGTAGTATGGAAATCGGACTAGCGGGAGTCCGAGGTACAGATACGCAGTATTTT
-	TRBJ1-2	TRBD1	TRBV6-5	CASSQQGGNTF	TGTGCCAGCAGTCAACAGGGGGGCAACACCTTC
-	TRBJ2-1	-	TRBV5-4	CASSADSTSNEQFF	TGTGCCAGCAGCGCCGACTCCACCTCCAATGAGCAGTTCTTC
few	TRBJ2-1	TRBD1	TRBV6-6	CASRVQGVSSYNEQFF	TGTGCCAGCAGGGTACAGGGGGTGAGCTCCTACAATGAGCAGTTCTTC
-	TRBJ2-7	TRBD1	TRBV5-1	CASSLIGQGTYEQYF	TGCGCCAGCAGCTTAATTGGACAGGGGACCTACGAGCAGTACTTC
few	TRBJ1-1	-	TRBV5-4	CASSFGWGLDTEAFF	TGTGCCAGCAGCTTTGGGTGGGGGCTCGACACTGAAGCTTTCTTT
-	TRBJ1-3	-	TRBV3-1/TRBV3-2	CASRGLGQGDTIYF	TGTGCCAGCAGGGGACTCGGGCAGGGTGACACCATATATTTT
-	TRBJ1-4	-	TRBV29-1	CSVGWSEKLFF	TGCAGCGTTGGATGGAGTGAAAAACTGTTTTTT
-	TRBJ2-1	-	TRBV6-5	CASSQQLYEQFF	TGTGCCAGCAGCCAACAGCTATATGAGCAGTTCTTC
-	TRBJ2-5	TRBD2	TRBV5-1	CASSLQLAGEGQYF	TGCGCCAGCAGCTTACAACTAGCGGGAGAGGGCCAGTACTTC
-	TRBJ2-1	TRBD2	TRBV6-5	CASRPGTSGSNEQFF	TGTGCCAGCAGACCCGGGACTAGCGGCTCAAATGAGCAGTTCTTC
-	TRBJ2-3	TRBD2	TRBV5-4	CASSLTSGAVDTQYF	TGTGCCAGCAGCCTTACTAGCGGGGCCGTGGATACGCAGTATTTT
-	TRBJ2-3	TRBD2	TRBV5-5	CASSLAPAGGSTDTQYF	TGTGCCAGCAGCTTGGCCCCAGCGGGAGGGAGCACAGATACGCAGTATTTT
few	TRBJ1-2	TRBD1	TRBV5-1	CASSSRQGTLGYTF	TGCGCCAGCAGCTCCCGACAGGGGACTCTCGGCTACACCTTC
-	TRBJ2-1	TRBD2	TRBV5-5	CASSLVGLVSEQFF	TGTGCCAGCAGCTTGGTGGGACTAGTTTCTGAGCAGTTCTTC